One sample yielded the 17 T cell receptor beta chains listed below, sequenced in a study of T cell responses to AZD1222 COVID-19 vaccine. TCRdb keeps only in-frame clones here, not all; method: immunoSEQ multiplex PCR. Of over 150,000 clones listed, more than 75% are singletons. This specimen was peripheral blood, taken 28 days after the second AZD1222 dose. The receptors derive from an adult who received the AZD1222 COVID-19 vaccine.

This clone was counted only a few times. The chain joins TRBV15 to TRBJ2-3, with D possibly matching TRBD2 (5 bases). With 8 bases removed from V and 1 base from J, the gap between germline ends came to 16 bases. The V gene's germline CDR1 is LNHNV and CDR2 YYDKDF (reference sequence). The CDR3 runs to 15 residues. The CDR3 sequence: CATLPYGAGTDTQYF. The CDR3 bases are TGTGCCACCCTCCCTTACGGAGCGGGCACAGATACGCAGTATTTT.

The J gene is TRBJ2-7, the V gene TRBV27, with D maybe TRBD2 (6 bases). Germline V gene lookup returns CDR1 MNHEY and CDR2 SMNVEV (reference sequence). CDR3 size: 13 residues. V lost 4 bases, J lost 5 bases, and 12 bases lay in between. The CDR3 DNA reads TGTGCCAGCAGTTCCGAGTGGGGGGACGAGCAGTACTTC. It yields the protein CASSSEWGDEQYF.

The chain uses TRBV21-1 and TRBJ2-7; the listed D gene, TRBD1, was not tested against the DNA. TRBV21-1 is tagged as a pseudogene. The CDR3 contains 13 residues. CDR3 amino acids: CASSRTRKYEQYF. In DNA, the CDR3 is TGTGCCAGCAGCCGGACACGAAAATACGAGCAGTACTTC.

The chain recombines TRBV24-1 with TRBJ2-5; 8 positions agree with TRBD1. Germline-derived CDR1 and CDR2 are KGHDR and SFDVKD. After removal of 4 bases from V and 5 bases from J, the junction contained 2 bases not matched to a gene. The CDR3 length is 13 residues. CDR3 coding DNA: TGTGCCACCAGTGACTACAGGGGGGAGACCCAGTACTTC. The encoded protein is CATSDYRGETQYF.

This chain uses TRBV5-1 with TRBJ1-1; D call uncertain. V gave up 0 bases and J gave up 0 bases, with 6 bases separating them. This CDR3 contains 14 residues. Germline V CDR1 and CDR2: SGHRS, YFSETQ. CDR3 DNA: TGCGCCAGCAGCTTGGGAGTATTGAACACTGAAGCTTTCTTT. Translation: CASSLGVLNTEAFF. Full variable domain (missing parts from reference TRBV5-1 and TRBJ1-1): KAGVTQTPRYLIKTRGQQVTLSCSPISGHRSVSWYQQTPGQGLQFLFEYFSETQRNKGNFPGRFSGRQFSNSRSEMNVSTLELGDSALYLCASSLGVLNTEAFFGQGTRLTVV.

The chain has TRBV18 and TRBJ2-7; D is perhaps TRBD1 or TRBD2 (5 bases each). Trimming removed 2 bases from V and 2 bases from J, with 13 bases in between. The germline V gene has CDR1 KGHSH and CDR2 LQKENI. This CDR3 is 15 amino acids long. CDR3 amino acids: CASSPSGGGTYEQYF. Written as DNA, the CDR3 is TGTGCCAGCTCACCAAGTGGGGGTGGTACCTACGAGCAGTACTTC.

V gene TRBV2 combines with J gene TRBJ2-2; a possible D gene is TRBD1 (6 bases). CDR1 is SNHLY and CDR2 is FYNNEI in the germline V gene. This CDR3 is built from 15 residues. Trimming took off 6 bases at V and 2 bases at J, with 13 bases between the two ends. Here the CDR3 DNA reads TGTGCCAGCAGGACCGGGACACCCAACACCGGGGAGCTGTTTTTT. Residues: CASRTGTPNTGELFF.

This clone was observed a few times. The chain is built from TRBV14 and TRBJ2-6; D gene uncertain. Trimming stripped 5 bases from V and 0 bases from J, with 5 bases between. CDR3 length: 14 residues. From germline, CDR1 is SGHDN and CDR2 FVKESK. CDR3 sequence: CASSGFSGANVLTF. CDR3 sequence (DNA): TGTGCCAGCAGCGGGTTCTCTGGGGCCAACGTCCTGACTTTC.

As DNA, the CDR3 is TGTGCCAGCAGCCAAGAGCACAACGTCGGGGAGCTGTTTTTT. Encoded protein: CASSQEHNVGELFF. The J gene is TRBJ2-2, the V gene TRBV4-2; no clear D. The germline CDR1 and CDR2 sequences are LGHNA and YNFKEQ. The CDR3 loop spans 14 amino acids. V was clipped by 0 bases and J by 7 bases, with 9 bases between them.

The V gene is TRBV6-5, the J gene TRBJ1-2, with a tentative D call TRBD1 (5 bases). The V end was cut by 7 bases, the J end by 8 bases, with 20 bases between. This CDR3 contains 14 residues. Germline V gene data show CDR1 as MNHEY and CDR2 as SVGAGI. The DNA of the CDR3 is TGTGCCAGCACCACCCTACAGGACCTCGTGGGCTACACCTTC. Translating it yields CASTTLQDLVGYTF.

V and J are TRBV30 and TRBJ1-5; D ambiguous. Germline assignment: CDR1 GTSNPN and CDR2 SVGIG (reference sequence). The V end lost 0 bases, the J end lost 3 bases, and 6 bases lay between the germline ends. The CDR3 totals 13 residues. This CDR3 is CAWSVIVNQPQHF. The CDR3 DNA follows: TGTGCCTGGAGTGTAATCGTCAATCAGCCCCAGCATTTT.

This sequence joins TRBV2 and TRBJ1-1; possibly TRBD1 for D (5 bases). Trimming took 5 bases from V and 6 from J, leaving 13 bases between them. Germline loops: CDR1 SNHLY, CDR2 FYNNEI. CDR3 length equals 13 residues. This CDR3 reads CASSPHQTAEAFF. The CDR3 DNA is TGTGCCAGCAGTCCACACCAGACAGCTGAAGCTTTCTTT.

The chain links TRBV30 to TRBJ1-1, with D perhaps TRBD1 (5 bases). From germline, CDR1 is GTSNPN and CDR2 SVGIG (reference sequence). This CDR3 has 16 amino acids. Between the trimmed V and J ends, which lost 0 bases and 5 bases, there was a span of 19 bases. CDR3 nucleotide sequence: TGTGCCTGGAGTGTACGTCAGGGTGGAATGGGGACTGAAGCTTTCTTT. The encoded protein is CAWSVRQGGMGTEAFF.

This rearrangement joins TRBV4-3 to TRBJ1-2; no firm D call. CDR1 is LGHNA, CDR2 YSLEER, per germline. V lost 0 bases to trimming and J lost 3 bases, with 17 bases between them. The CDR3 spans 17 residues. The CDR3 DNA reads TGCGCCAGCAGCCAAGATCAAGAGGGCGGAGAAGACTATGGCTACACCTTC. Translating it yields CASSQDQEGGEDYGYTF.

The rearrangement uses TRBV2 and TRBJ1-2; D is unclear. Germline lookup yields CDR1 SNHLY and CDR2 FYNNEI. The CDR3 runs to 14 residues. Trimming pared 2 bases from V and 6 bases from J, leaving 13 bases between. CDR3 loop: CASSELVKGDGYTF. The CDR3 nucleotides read TGTGCCAGCAGTGAATTGGTAAAGGGTGATGGCTACACCTTC.

This sequence joins TRBV4-3 and TRBJ1-6; D is ambiguous. The CDR3 is 16 amino acids. Germline V gene lookup returns CDR1 LGHNA and CDR2 YSLEER. Trimming took off 0 bases at V and 4 bases at J, with 10 bases between the two ends. Written as DNA, the CDR3 is TGCGCCAGCAGCCAAGACTGGCGGACTTATAATTCACCCCTCCACTTT. It is translated as CASSQDWRTYNSPLHF.

V is TRBV5-1 and J is TRBJ1-1; D is ambiguous. From germline, CDR1 is SGHRS and CDR2 YFSETQ. V was pared by 5 bases and J by 1 base, with 9 bases between. The CDR3 has 13 amino acids. CDR3 in amino acids: CASRSGENTEAFF. The CDR3 coding sequence is TGCGCCAGCAGATCGGGAGAGAACACTGAAGCTTTCTTT.